This T cell receptor (beta chain) was identified during a study of blood T cell repertoires in COVID-19. Study at large: Specimens from acute and convalescent COVID-19 originated in the United States, Italy and Spain.

CDR3 length: 17 amino acids. J gave up 0 bases and V 5 bases, and 11 bases lay outside the gene matches. Germline loops: CDR1 SGHNT, CDR2 YYREEE (reference sequence). Study processing details: Cell counts per sample came from amplifying reference gene primers. This table comes from immunoSEQ multiplex PCR, and its TCRdb copy is limited to in-frame clones, with some not included. The V and J calls and clone size come from that table; D and trimming were worked out from the DNA. The sample includes under 150,000 clones, about 80% of them seen just once. Sequencing used peripheral blood. The source of this sequence is a woman aged 55-70 years with acute or convalescent COVID-19. V is TRBV5-4 and J is TRBJ2-3; 8 positions match TRBD2. CDR3 nucleotide sequence: TGTGCCAGCAGAACGGGAGGGGCAGGGCCTAGCACAGATACGCAGTATTTT. Translating gives CASRTGGAGPSTDTQYF.